These T cell receptor beta chains were read from a single sample in a study of T cell responses to AZD1222 COVID-19 vaccine. Profiling relied on immunoSEQ multiplex PCR, and the TCRdb table lists in-frame clones only, not all of them. The data hold around 94,000 clones, with about 89% observed a single time. The sequencing used peripheral blood, collected on day 0 of AZD1222 vaccination. All receptors derive from an adult in good health. Each CDR3 is given with its conserved first and last residue. D genes are given only for firm matches. Only some rows state a clone size, as once, few, many or a class for expanded clones.

V gene	D gene	clone size	J gene	CDR3 protein	CDR3 DNA
TRBV20-1	TRBD1	-	TRBJ1-2	CSPTGYGYTF	TGCAGCCCGACAGGGTATGGCTACACCTTC
TRBV7-8	-	-	TRBJ1-2	CASSLGRGPEDYGYTF	TGTGCCAGCAGCTTAGGACGAGGCCCAGAGGACTATGGCTACACCTTC
TRBV6-5	TRBD2	-	TRBJ2-5	CASASGGAQETQYF	TGTGCCAGCGCAAGCGGGGGGGCACAAGAGACCCAGTACTTC
TRBV10-1	TRBD2	-	TRBJ2-4	CASSVAGGNIQYF	TGCGCCAGCAGTGTAGCGGGGGGAAACATTCAGTACTTC
TRBV24-1	-	-	TRBJ2-5	CATSDWDYQETQYF	TGTGCCACCAGTGACTGGGACTACCAAGAGACCCAGTACTTC
TRBV28	-	-	TRBJ2-7	CASSLLGYYEQYF	TGTGCCAGCAGTTTGCTCGGTTACTACGAGCAGTACTTC
TRBV19	-	-	TRBJ1-2	CASRHQGPGGYTF	TGTGCCAGTAGACATCAGGGGCCTGGTGGCTACACCTTC
TRBV30	-	once	TRBJ1-1	CAWSVTGMNTEAFF	TGTGCCTGGAGTGTAACAGGGATGAACACTGAAGCTTTCTTT
TRBV27	TRBD2	-	TRBJ2-5	CASSLMGTSGEETQYF	TGTGCCAGCAGTTTAATGGGGACTAGCGGGGAAGAGACCCAGTACTTC
TRBV5-1	TRBD2	-	TRBJ2-1	CASSLGSGGPPEQFF	TGCGCCAGCAGCTTGGGTAGCGGGGGACCTCCGGAGCAGTTCTTC
TRBV6-2/TRBV6-3	TRBD2	-	TRBJ2-7	CASSTTTSGGPSYEQYF	TGTGCCAGCAGTACGACGACTAGCGGGGGGCCATCCTACGAGCAGTACTTC
TRBV6-5	TRBD1	-	TRBJ2-7	CASSRDRVSYEQYF	TGTGCCAGCAGTCGCGACAGGGTCTCCTACGAGCAGTACTTC
TRBV18	TRBD1	-	TRBJ1-2	CASSPDREVDYGYTF	TGTGCCAGCTCACCTGACAGGGAAGTCGACTATGGCTACACCTTC
TRBV10-3	-	-	TRBJ1-4	CAISEQVTTNEKLFF	TGTGCCATCTCCGAACAGGTCACAACTAATGAAAAACTGTTTTTT
TRBV28	TRBD1	-	TRBJ2-1	CASNSGTDYNEQFF	TGTGCCAGCAACTCCGGGACAGACTACAATGAGCAGTTCTTC
TRBV6-5	-	-	TRBJ1-1	CASSYSKQGIYTEAFF	TGTGCCAGCAGTTACTCGAAACAGGGTATATACACTGAAGCTTTCTTT
TRBV4-1	TRBD1	-	TRBJ1-2	CASSQGTGGHNGHTF	TGCGCCAGCAGCCAAGGAACAGGGGGCCATAACGGCCACACCTTC
TRBV28	-	-	TRBJ2-7	CASSLTTGGSLYEQYF	TGTGCCAGCAGTCTTACTACTGGGGGGTCCCTCTACGAGCAGTACTTC
TRBV19	-	-	TRBJ1-6	CASSNMGRSSGPLHF	TGTGCCAGTAGTAATATGGGACGGTCTTCCGGACCCCTCCACTTT
TRBV28	-	-	TRBJ2-7	CASSRTYEQYF	TGTGCCAGCAGTCGAACCTACGAGCAGTACTTC
TRBV7-2	-	-	TRBJ1-4	CASSSKTGGDEKLFF	TGTGCCAGCAGCTCAAAGACCGGGGGGGATGAAAAACTGTTTTTT
TRBV9	-	-	TRBJ2-5	CASSARVAETQYF	TGTGCCAGCAGCGCTAGAGTCGCAGAGACCCAGTACTTC
TRBV27	-	-	TRBJ1-1	CASSLWRGLGEAFF	TGTGCCAGCAGTTTATGGCGGGGGTTGGGTGAAGCTTTCTTT
TRBV6-4	-	few	TRBJ2-2	CASSEKGTGELFF	TGTGCCAGCAGTGAAAAGGGGACCGGGGAGCTGTTTTTT
TRBV2	TRBD2	-	TRBJ2-7	CASSEPGASGSYEQYF	TGTGCCAGCAGTGAACCCGGGGCTAGCGGCTCCTACGAGCAGTACTTC
TRBV7-9	-	-	TRBJ2-3	CASSLVLYATDTDTQYF	TGTGCCAGCAGCTTAGTACTGTACGCGACAGACACAGATACGCAGTATTTT
TRBV20-1	-	-	TRBJ1-2	CSAGKNYGYTF	TGCAGTGCTGGGAAGAACTATGGCTACACCTTC
TRBV10-3	-	once	TRBJ1-1	CAIRSTEDTEAFF	TGTGCCATCAGATCGACAGAGGACACTGAAGCTTTCTTT
TRBV10-3	TRBD2	few	TRBJ2-7	CAISPTSGDDEQYF	TGTGCCATCAGTCCGACTAGCGGGGATGACGAGCAGTACTTC
TRBV9	-	-	TRBJ2-1	CASSAQSFRDTEQFF	TGTGCCAGCAGCGCCCAATCGTTCCGGGATACTGAGCAGTTCTTC
TRBV30	-	-	TRBJ1-2	CAWRKRDGYYGYTF	TGTGCCTGGAGGAAACGGGACGGATACTATGGCTACACCTTC
TRBV2	-	-	TRBJ2-1	CASSVGLSYNEQFF	TGTGCCAGCAGTGTTGGACTCTCCTACAATGAGCAGTTCTTC
TRBV3-1/TRBV3-2	-	-	TRBJ1-1	CASSLPLAEAFF	TGTGCCAGCAGCCTACCCTTGGCTGAAGCTTTCTTT
TRBV18	-	-	TRBJ1-5	CASSGTGTLGEPQHF	TGTGCCAGCTCAGGTACTGGTACCCTCGGAGAGCCCCAGCATTTT
TRBV28	-	-	TRBJ2-5	CASSLPQETQYF	TGTGCCAGCAGTTTGCCCCAAGAGACCCAGTACTTC
TRBV19	TRBD2	-	TRBJ2-1	CASSILAGRYNEQFF	TGTGCCAGTAGTATACTAGCGGGGAGATACAATGAGCAGTTCTTC
TRBV2	-	-	TRBJ1-2	CATPGVGSYNYGYTF	TGTGCCACCCCGGGGGTTGGATCCTATAACTATGGCTACACCTTC
TRBV10-3	TRBD1	-	TRBJ1-3	CAIRLTGDGNTIYF	TGTGCCATCCGACTGACAGGGGATGGAAACACCATATATTTT
TRBV7-9	-	-	TRBJ1-1	CASSLYGYRNTEAFF	TGTGCCAGCAGCTTGTACGGGTATCGGAACACTGAAGCTTTCTTT